This T cell receptor beta chain is from a study of OX40 agonist ivuxolimab in advanced cancers. Study overall: Dose-escalation subjects each had hepatocellular carcinoma, melanoma, renal cell or head and neck cancer. Study-wide results and limits: The study did not work out the antigen specificity of the expanded peripheral T cells. On average, CD8+ T cells had more expanded clones than CD4+.

Clones were read by immunoSEQ multiplex PCR, and TCRdb kept only the in-frame ones, dropping some. The sample comprises tens of thousands of clones, around four fifths of which are singletons, and about 1.1% rests with the top ten. Turning to this clone: Its cognate antigen is unknown.

Germline CDR1 is MGHRA and CDR2 is YSYEKL. V gave up 1 base and J gave up 7 bases, with 11 bases separating them. This CDR3 comprises 15 residues. The source is an adult with an advanced solid tumor such as melanoma, head and neck, liver or kidney cancer. The chain links TRBV4-1 to TRBJ1-6, with D hard to call. The sample in question was CD4+ or CD8+ T cells sorted from blood, obtained in a trial of the OX40 agonist ivuxolimab. Here the CDR3 DNA reads TGCGCCAGCAGCCAAGCGTCGCTACTCAATTCACCCCTCCACTTT. This translates into CASSQASLLNSPLHF.